Shown below are 11 T cell receptor beta chains from a single sample sequenced in a study of Ad26.COV2.S vaccination and SARS-CoV-2 variants. Clones were sequenced by immunoSEQ multiplex PCR, and TCRdb holds only the in-frame ones, with some missing. The table has around 270,000 clones, roughly 87% seen once. As to treatment: about 20 received Ad26.COV2.S at low or high dose, single or two shots; several received placebo; per-sample allocation not given. Collection of samples fell on day 63 after the first vaccine or placebo injection. This sample comprised peripheral blood, obtained in a trial of Ad26.COV2.S vaccine versus placebo. These TCRs come from a person between 18 and 60 years old who received the Ad26.COV2.S COVID-19 vaccine or a placebo.

The gene calls are TRBV18 and TRBJ2-4; TRBD2 agrees at 9 bases. CDR1 KGHSH and CDR2 LQKENI come from the germline V gene. The CDR3 has 17 residues. Trimming removed 0 bases from V and 5 bases from J; junction bases left unmatched: 8. CDR3 nucleotide sequence: TGTGCCAGCTCACCACCTGGGCGGGGGGGAACGGAAAACATTCAGTACTTC. This gives the protein CASSPPGRGGTENIQYF.

J is TRBJ1-3 and V is TRBV19; no firm D call. Trimming stripped 7 bases from V and 4 bases from J, with 14 bases between. Per germline, CDR1 LNHDA and CDR2 SQIVND (reference sequence). CDR3 length equals 14 residues. For the CDR3, the DNA is TGTGCCAGTAATCTTCGGGGTTTCGGAAACACCATATATTTT. Translated, it gives CASNLRGFGNTIYF. Looking up the rest from reference TRBV19 and TRBJ1-3 gives the full variable domain: DGGITQSPKYLFRKEGQNVTLSCEQNLNHDAMYWYRQDPGQGLRLIYYSQIVNDFQKGDIAEGYSVSREKKESFPLTVTSAQKNPTAFYLCASNLRGFGNTIYFGEGSWLTVV.

The chain uses TRBV19 and TRBJ1-4; D perhaps matches TRBD1 (5 bases). The CDR3 has 17 residues. V was trimmed by 5 bases and J by 0 bases, leaving 16 bases between them. Germline loops: CDR1 LNHDA, CDR2 SQIVND (reference sequence). CDR3 amino acids: CASSSPRRGATNEKLFF. CDR3 bases: TGTGCCAGTAGTTCCCCCCGGAGGGGAGCAACTAATGAAAAACTGTTTTTT.

The chain links TRBV7-8 to TRBJ2-5; tentative D call: TRBD2 (5 bases). V lost 7 bases and J lost 1, with 22 bases in between. Germline-derived CDR1 and CDR2 are SGHVS and FQNEAQ. This CDR3 comprises 17 residues. The CDR3 spells CASTIGPWAGGQETQYF. CDR3 coding DNA: TGTGCCAGCACCATAGGACCTTGGGCAGGAGGCCAAGAGACCCAGTACTTC.

The gene calls are TRBV27 and TRBJ2-6; TRBD1 matches 7 bases. This CDR3 comprises 19 residues. Per the germline V gene, CDR1 is MNHEY and CDR2 is SMNVEV (reference sequence). V shed 4 bases, J shed 0 bases, and the junction held 12 bases outside the gene matches. The DNA of the CDR3 is TGTGCCAGCAGTTCCCCTTTGCGGACAGGATTCTCTGGGGCCAACGTCCTGACTTTC. Protein product: CASSSPLRTGFSGANVLTF.

V usage is TRBV5-8 and J usage is TRBJ2-3; TRBD1 agrees at 7 bases. CDR3 length: 15 amino acids. Per the germline V gene, CDR1 is SGHTS and CDR2 is YDEGEE. The ends lost 1 base at V and 10 bases at J; junction bases unmatched: 12. The DNA for the CDR3 is TGTGCCAGCAGCTTGACTTTTTCTAGCACAGGGGCGCAGTATTTT. Protein: CASSLTFSSTGAQYF.

This clone was counted only a few times. The rearrangement uses TRBV6-2 or TRBV6-3 and TRBJ1-5; no reliable D call. V dropped 2 bases and J dropped 2 bases, with 10 bases sitting between them. Per the germline V gene, CDR1 is MNHEY and CDR2 is SVGEGT. This CDR3 is built from 15 residues. This CDR3 is CASSYVGFGNQPQHF. DNA of the CDR3: TGTGCCAGCAGTTACGTTGGTTTCGGCAATCAGCCCCAGCATTTT.

J is TRBJ1-2 and V is TRBV4-1; D is possibly TRBD1 (5 bases). The germline V gene encodes CDR1 MGHRA and CDR2 YSYEKL. The CDR3 is made up of 16 amino acids. The ends were cut back, 4 bases at V and 1 base at J, with 16 bases in the middle. The CDR3 bases are TGCGCCAGCAGCCCCCTTTCCAGGGCCCTTAACTATGGCTACACCTTC. It yields the protein CASSPLSRALNYGYTF.

This chain joins TRBV14 and TRBJ2-1; unclear D gene. The V gene's germline CDR1 is SGHDN and CDR2 FVKESK. The CDR3 length is 14 residues. V shed 0 bases and J shed 4 bases, with 7 bases lying between them. CDR3 DNA sequence: TGTGCCAGCAGCCAAGATTGGCTTTACAATGAGCAGTTCTTC. Its translation is CASSQDWLYNEQFF.

This clone was observed a few times. The V gene is TRBV5-4, the J gene TRBJ2-5; 11 nucleotides match TRBD1. The CDR3 has 16 amino acids. Trimming removed 5 bases from V and 5 bases from J; junction bases left unmatched: 11. In germline, CDR1 is SGHNT, CDR2 YYREEE (reference sequence). In DNA, the CDR3 is TGTGCCAGCAGTAAAGGACAGGGGGCGAGTGGCGAGACCCAGTACTTC. It encodes CASSKGQGASGETQYF.

The J gene is TRBJ1-2, the V gene TRBV12-3 or TRBV12-4; 7 nucleotides agree with TRBD1. V was pared by 6 bases and J by 7 bases, with 5 bases of the junction left unmatched. This CDR3 spans 12 amino acids. CDR3: CASRRQGSGYTF. CDR3 nucleotides: TGTGCCAGCAGAAGACAGGGATCTGGCTACACCTTC.